This T cell receptor beta chain comes out of a study of blood T cell repertoires in COVID-19. Study context: Whether acute or convalescent, the COVID-19 samples came from the United States, Italy and Spain. The cDNA or gDNA used as material had been derived from T cells, B-cell-depleted T cells, or PBMCs.

Germline CDR1 is MNHEY and CDR2 is SVGEGT. This CDR3 spans 18 amino acids. Trimming at V came to 2 bases and at J to 3 bases, leaving 11 bases not matched to a gene. How the authors handled the data: Cell counts per sample came from amplifying reference gene primers. Here immunoSEQ multiplex PCR was the method, and the copy in TCRdb shows in-frame clones only, minus some. That table is the source of V, J and clone size, and D and trimming were worked out from the DNA. This table has 40,000 to 55,000 clones, approximately 83% appearing once. The specimen was peripheral blood. This chain links TRBV6-2 or TRBV6-3 with TRBJ1-3, with 9 positions matching TRBD1. The clonotype comes from a man between 35 and 55 years old with acute or convalescent COVID-19. The CDR3 loop reads CASSYQTGTGIYGNTIYF. The CDR3 nucleotides read TGTGCCAGCAGTTACCAAACCGGGACAGGGATTTATGGAAACACCATATATTTT.